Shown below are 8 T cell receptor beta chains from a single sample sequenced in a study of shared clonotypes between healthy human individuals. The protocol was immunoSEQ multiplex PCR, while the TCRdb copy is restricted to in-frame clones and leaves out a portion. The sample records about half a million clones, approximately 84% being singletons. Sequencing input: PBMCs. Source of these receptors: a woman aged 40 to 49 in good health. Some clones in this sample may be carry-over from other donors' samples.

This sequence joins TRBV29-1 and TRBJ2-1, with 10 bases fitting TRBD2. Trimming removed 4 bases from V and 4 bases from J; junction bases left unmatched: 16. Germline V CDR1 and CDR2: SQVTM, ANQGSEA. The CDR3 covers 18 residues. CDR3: CSVVGLAEGLTAYNEQFF. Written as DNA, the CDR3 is TGCAGCGTTGTTGGACTAGCGGAGGGCCTTACGGCTTACAATGAGCAGTTCTTC.

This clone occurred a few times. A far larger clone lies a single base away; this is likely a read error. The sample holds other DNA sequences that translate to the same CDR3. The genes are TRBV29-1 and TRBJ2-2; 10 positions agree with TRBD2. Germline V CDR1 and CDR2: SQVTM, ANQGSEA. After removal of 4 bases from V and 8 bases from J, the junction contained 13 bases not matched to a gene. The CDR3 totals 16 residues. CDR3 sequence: CSVGASGSLLSGELFF. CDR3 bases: TGCAGCGTTGGGGCTAGCGGGAGCCTCTTGTCAGGGGAGCTGTTTTTT.

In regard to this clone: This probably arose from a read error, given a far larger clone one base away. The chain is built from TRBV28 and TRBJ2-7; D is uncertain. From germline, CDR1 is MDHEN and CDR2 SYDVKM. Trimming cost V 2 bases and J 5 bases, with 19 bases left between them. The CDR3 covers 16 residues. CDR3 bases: TGTGCCAGCAGTTTACCCCGAGATGTCGACCCGGACGAGCAGTACTTC. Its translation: CASSLPRDVDPDEQYF. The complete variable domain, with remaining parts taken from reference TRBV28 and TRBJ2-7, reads DVKVTQSSRYLVKRTGEKVFLECVQDMDHENMFWYRQDPGLGLRLIYFSYDVKMKEKGDIPEGYSVSREKKERFSLILESASTNQTSMYLCASSLPRDVDPDEQYFGPGTRLTVT.

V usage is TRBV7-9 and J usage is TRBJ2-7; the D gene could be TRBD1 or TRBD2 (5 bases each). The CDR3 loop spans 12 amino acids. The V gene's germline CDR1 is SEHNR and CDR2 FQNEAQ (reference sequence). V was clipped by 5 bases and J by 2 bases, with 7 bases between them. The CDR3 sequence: CASSGGAYEQYF. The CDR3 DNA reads TGTGCCAGCAGCGGGGGAGCCTACGAGCAGTACTTC.

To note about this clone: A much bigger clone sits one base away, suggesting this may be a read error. This CDR3 is CASSLDITGEMFF. In DNA form, the CDR3 reads TGCGCCAGCAGCTTGGACATCACCGGGGAGATGTTTTTT. V and J are TRBV5-1 and TRBJ2-2; D possibly corresponds to TRBD2 (5 bases). CDR3 length equals 13 residues. CDR1 SGHRS and CDR2 YFSETQ come from the germline V gene.

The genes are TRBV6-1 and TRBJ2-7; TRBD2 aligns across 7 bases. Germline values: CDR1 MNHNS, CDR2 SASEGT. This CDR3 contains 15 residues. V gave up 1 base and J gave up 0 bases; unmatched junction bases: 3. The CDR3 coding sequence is TGTGCCAGCAGTGAAGGACTAGCCTTCTCCTACGAGCAGTACTTC. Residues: CASSEGLAFSYEQYF.

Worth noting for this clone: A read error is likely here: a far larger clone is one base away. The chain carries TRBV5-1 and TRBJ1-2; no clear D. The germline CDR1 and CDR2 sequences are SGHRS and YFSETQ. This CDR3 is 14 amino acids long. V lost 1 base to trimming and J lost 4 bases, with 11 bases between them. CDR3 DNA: TGCGCCAGCAGCTTGACGGCGGAAGGCTATGGCTACACCTTC. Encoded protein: CASSLTAEGYGYTF.

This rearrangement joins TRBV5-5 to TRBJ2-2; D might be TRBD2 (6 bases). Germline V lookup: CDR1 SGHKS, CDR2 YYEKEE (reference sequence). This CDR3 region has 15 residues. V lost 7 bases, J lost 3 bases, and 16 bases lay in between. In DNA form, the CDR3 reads TGTGCCAGCGGCAGACTAGTCACAGACACCGGGGAGCTGTTTTTT. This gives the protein CASGRLVTDTGELFF.